These T cell receptor beta chains were read from a single sample in a study of shared clonotypes between healthy human individuals. TCRdb keeps only in-frame clones here, not all; method: immunoSEQ multiplex PCR. In the table there are millions of clones, approximately 94% of which are singletons. Sequences were obtained from naive CD4+ T cells sorted from blood. The receptor set was obtained from a man in his late teens or twenties in good health. The CDR3 runs from the conserved cysteine through the conserved F or W. D genes are given only for firm matches. Rows may omit the clone size; those that give it use once, few, many or a size class.

CDR3,DNA,size,length,D,J,V
CSRQGKETQYF,TGCAGTCGCCAGGGGAAAGAGACCCAGTACTTC,-,11,-,TRBJ2-5,TRBV20-1
CASSFKGLNQPQHF,TGTGCCAGCAGCTTCAAGGGGTTGAATCAGCCCCAGCATTTT,-,14,-,TRBJ1-5,TRBV7-8
CASSLAVGFPNQPQHF,TGTGCCAGCAGCTTAGCGGTGGGGTTCCCCAATCAGCCCCAGCATTTT,-,16,-,TRBJ1-5,TRBV7-2
CASSPSRAQSYEQYF,TGTGCCAGCTCACCGTCAAGAGCGCAAAGCTACGAGCAGTACTTC,-,15,-,TRBJ2-7,TRBV18
CASSYGKGRSYGYTF,TGTGCCAGCAGTTACGGGAAGGGCCGGTCCTATGGCTACACCTTC,-,15,-,TRBJ1-2,TRBV6-5
CASSFTQGASYNEQFF,TGCGCCAGCAGCTTCACACAGGGGGCGTCCTACAATGAGCAGTTCTTC,-,16,TRBD1,TRBJ2-1,TRBV5-1
CASSPLGGGNYGYTF,TGTGCCAGCAGCCCTCTCGGCGGGGGCAACTATGGCTACACCTTC,-,15,-,TRBJ1-2,TRBV7-9
CASVGDRGDTQYF,TGTGCCAGCGTGGGGGATAGGGGGGATACGCAGTATTTT,-,13,-,TRBJ2-3,TRBV6-1
CASSLEKGGTNYGYTF,TGTGCCAGCAGCTTAGAGAAAGGGGGAACTAACTATGGCTACACCTTC,-,16,-,TRBJ1-2,TRBV7-9
CASSVDRGRINYGYTF,TGTGCCAGCAGTGTTGACAGGGGGCGGATTAACTATGGCTACACCTTC,-,16,TRBD1,TRBJ1-2,TRBV2
CASSPGQDKGYTF,TGTGCCAGCTCACCAGGGCAGGACAAGGGCTACACCTTC,-,13,-,TRBJ1-2,TRBV18
CASRRGTGNEKLFF,TGTGCCAGCAGGAGGGGGACAGGGAATGAAAAACTGTTTTTT,-,14,TRBD1,TRBJ1-4,TRBV13
CASSADRSNYEQYF,TGTGCCAGCAGCGCTGACAGGTCTAACTACGAGCAGTACTTC,once,14,-,TRBJ2-7,TRBV2
CASSSGTANVLTF,TGCGCCAGCAGCTCCGGGACAGCCAACGTCCTGACTTTC,-,13,-,TRBJ2-6,TRBV5-1
CASSLRRLKAFF,TGTGCTAGCAGCTTACGCAGGCTTAAAGCTTTCTTT,-,12,-,TRBJ1-1,TRBV7-7
CSAEQGYGYTF,TGCAGTGCTGAGCAGGGTTATGGCTACACCTTC,-,11,-,TRBJ1-2,TRBV20-1
CASSLTDTQYF,TGTGCCAGCAGCCTCACAGATACGCAGTATTTT,-,11,-,TRBJ2-3,TRBV2
CASSGGQGARYEQYF,TGTGCCAGCAGTGGGGGACAGGGGGCACGCTACGAGCAGTACTTC,-,15,TRBD1,TRBJ2-7,TRBV5-4
CAVRGGGETQYF,TGTGCCGTCCGGGGGGGAGGAGAGACCCAGTACTTC,-,12,TRBD2,TRBJ2-5,TRBV10-3
CASSDVGQKTDTQYF,TGTGCCAGCAGTGACGTGGGACAGAAGACAGATACGCAGTATTTT,once,15,TRBD1,TRBJ2-3,TRBV25-1
CASFSGTGGYGYTF,TGTGCCAGCTTTTCCGGGACAGGGGGCTATGGCTACACCTTC,-,14,TRBD1,TRBJ1-2,TRBV6-5
CASSSRTSFGEQYF,TGTGCCAGCAGCTCGAGGACTTCCTTCGGCGAGCAGTACTTC,once,14,-,TRBJ2-7,TRBV7-8
CASSYSVQSSYEQYF,TGTGCCAGCAGTTACTCGGTCCAAAGCTCCTACGAGCAGTACTTC,-,15,-,TRBJ2-7,TRBV6-5
CASSGGMGRGVRYEQYF,TGTGCCAGCAGTGGGGGGATGGGGCGGGGGGTCCGCTACGAGCAGTACTTC,once,17,TRBD2,TRBJ2-7,TRBV27
CASSYSGIPRYNEQFF,TGTGCCAGCAGTTACTCCGGGATCCCTCGATACAATGAGCAGTTCTTC,-,16,-,TRBJ2-1,TRBV6-6
CASSLIRDRVNTGELFF,TGCGCCAGCAGCCTCATCCGGGACAGGGTAAACACCGGGGAGCTGTTTTTT,-,17,TRBD1,TRBJ2-2,TRBV4-1
CSVDRWGGARGYTF,TGCAGCGTGGATCGCTGGGGAGGGGCAAGGGGCTACACCTTC,-,14,-,TRBJ1-2,TRBV29-1
CATSRGDRSSLGYTF,TGTGCCACCAGCAGAGGGGACAGGTCGTCGCTTGGCTACACCTTC,once,15,TRBD1,TRBJ1-2,TRBV15
CASSDTGHKNTEAFF,TGTGCCAGCAGCGATACGGGACACAAGAACACTGAAGCTTTCTTT,-,15,-,TRBJ1-1,TRBV5-5
CASNPGVSTDTQYF,TGCGCCAGCAACCCCGGGGTTAGCACAGATACGCAGTATTTT,-,14,-,TRBJ2-3,TRBV5-1
CAISESWGAGGYTF,TGTGCCATCAGTGAGTCTTGGGGGGCTGGTGGCTACACCTTC,-,14,-,TRBJ1-2,TRBV10-3
CAPTEPWMTTYEQYF,TGTGCCCCCACCGAGCCGTGGATGACAACCTACGAGCAGTACTTC,-,15,-,TRBJ2-7,TRBV25-1
CASSLMGSGYTF,TGTGCCAGCAGTTTAATGGGTTCAGGCTACACCTTC,-,12,-,TRBJ1-2,TRBV28
CASSEIYRESNQPQHF,TGTGCCAGCAGTGAAATATACAGAGAGTCCAATCAGCCCCAGCATTTT,-,16,-,TRBJ1-5,TRBV6-1
CASSHSGTGGYNEQFF,TGCGCCAGCAGTCACTCCGGGACGGGCGGTTACAATGAGCAGTTCTTC,-,16,-,TRBJ2-1,TRBV10-1
CATSRDSPIPWGPMDYTF,TGTGCCACCAGCAGAGATTCGCCGATCCCCTGGGGTCCTATGGACTACACCTTC,-,18,-,TRBJ1-2,TRBV15
CASSLTVLSGRATGELFF,TGTGCCAGCAGCTTGACAGTCCTATCGGGCAGGGCAACCGGGGAGCTGTTTTTT,-,18,-,TRBJ2-2,TRBV11-3
CASSPWEAYEQYF,TGTGCCAGCTCACCATGGGAGGCTTACGAGCAGTACTTC,once,13,-,TRBJ2-7,TRBV18
CASSLATTEEQYF,TGTGCCAGCAGCTTAGCAACGACGGAGGAGCAGTACTTC,-,13,-,TRBJ2-5,TRBV7-9
CAWSGDIPGETQYF,TGTGCCTGGAGTGGGGACATCCCCGGAGAGACCCAGTACTTC,-,14,-,TRBJ2-5,TRBV30
CATVNRLMNTQYF,TGTGCCACAGTAAACCGGCTGATGAATACGCAGTATTTT,-,13,-,TRBJ2-3,TRBV10-3
CSVKTGLYMNTEAFF,TGCAGCGTCAAGACGGGATTATACATGAACACTGAAGCTTTCTTT,-,15,-,TRBJ1-1,TRBV29-1
CASSPPTSETEAFF,TGTGCCAGCTCACCACCCACTAGTGAGACTGAAGCTTTCTTT,-,14,-,TRBJ1-1,TRBV18
CASSYGRANTGELFF,TGTGCCAGCAGTTACGGCAGGGCCAACACCGGGGAGCTGTTTTTT,-,15,-,TRBJ2-2,TRBV6-5
CASSPWTVDTDTQYF,TGTGCCAGCTCACCCTGGACAGTAGACACAGATACGCAGTATTTT,-,15,-,TRBJ2-3,TRBV18
CASSTRTGGSNGYTF,TGCGCCAGCAGCACTCGGACAGGGGGCTCGAATGGCTACACCTTC,-,15,TRBD1,TRBJ1-2,TRBV5-1
CASSPRTSGGAGELFF,TGTGCCAGCAGCCCTCGGACTAGCGGGGGGGCCGGGGAGCTGTTTTTT,-,16,TRBD2,TRBJ2-2,TRBV9
CASSLWGAGSAEAFF,TGTGCCAGCAGCTTATGGGGGGCGGGAAGCGCTGAAGCTTTCTTT,-,15,-,TRBJ1-1,TRBV7-2
CASRNEGQSNQPQHF,TGTGCCAGCAGGAACGAGGGACAAAGTAATCAGCCCCAGCATTTT,-,15,-,TRBJ1-5,TRBV6-1
CASSLESNTEAFF,TGTGCCAGCAGCTTAGAATCGAACACTGAAGCTTTCTTT,-,13,-,TRBJ1-1,TRBV11-3
CASSSSARGLAGNTGELFF,TGTGCCAGCAGCTCCTCCGCCCGTGGACTAGCGGGGAACACCGGGGAGCTGTTTTTT,once,19,TRBD2,TRBJ2-2,TRBV7-9
CASSPGATTGEQYF,TGTGCCAGCTCACCAGGGGCAACTACGGGAGAGCAGTACTTC,-,14,-,TRBJ2-7,TRBV18
CASGNQGGGTGTEAFF,TGTGCCAGCGGAAATCAAGGGGGTGGCACGGGCACTGAAGCTTTCTTT,once,16,-,TRBJ1-1,TRBV15
CASSNGLNTGELFF,TGTGCCAGCAGTAACGGGTTAAACACCGGGGAGCTGTTTTTT,-,14,-,TRBJ2-2,TRBV6-5
CASSSGTGSPLRQYF,TGTGCCAGCAGCTCCGGGACAGGGTCTCCCCTACGGCAGTACTTC,-,15,TRBD1,TRBJ2-7,TRBV7-2
CASSTDATNEKLFF,TGTGCCAGCAGCACGGACGCAACTAATGAAAAACTGTTTTTT,-,14,-,TRBJ1-4,TRBV25-1
CASSLDLLPINSPLHF,TGTGCCAGCAGCTTAGACTTACTGCCAATTAATTCACCCCTCCACTTT,-,16,-,TRBJ1-6,TRBV7-2
CASSYGGANENTIYF,TGTGCCAGCAGTTACGGGGGTGCGAACGAAAACACCATATATTTT,-,15,-,TRBJ1-3,TRBV6-5
CASSIRGTGANVLTF,TGTGCCAGCAGCATCAGGGGTACGGGGGCCAACGTCCTGACTTTC,-,15,-,TRBJ2-6,TRBV7-2
CASSQGLWETQYF,TGTGCCAGCAGCCAAGGCCTTTGGGAGACCCAGTACTTC,-,13,-,TRBJ2-5,TRBV14